This record covers a single TCR beta chain. Its antigen is not identified. Expressed TCRB transcripts were sequenced because the entire RNA isolate underwent reverse transcription. TCRdb's copy holds only in-frame clones and misses some; the assay was immunoSEQ multiplex PCR. The repertoire consists of about 650,000 clones, with 9.5% to 15% occurring once and the leading ten covering around 0.12%. The data stem from a study of beta chain features in type 1 diabetes. About the research overall: On cell yields, gender and age, patients and healthy donors were similar. Study-level results: Across all four CD4+ subsets, people with type 1 diabetes showed modestly shorter TCRB CDR3s.

Trimming stripped 4 bases from V and 5 bases from J, with 17 bases between. The CDR3 runs 15 residues. Germline V gene sequence: CDR1 SEHNR, CDR2 FQNEAQ (reference sequence). The TCR was taken from a man under 40 with type 1 diabetes. The chain uses TRBV7-9 and TRBJ2-5; either TRBD1 or TRBD2 may supply D (5 bases each). Sequenced material: naive CD4+ T cells from blood. CDR3 DNA sequence: TGTGCCAGCAGCTCTGGGACGGTGCGAGGGGAGACCCAGTACTTC. Translation: CASSSGTVRGETQYF.